The entry that follows covers one T cell receptor (beta chain) sequence. The antigen is not known. This sample is part of a study of T-cell reconstitution after alpha-beta-depleted transplantation in children. Points from the study as a whole: Surviving recipient cells, namely T cells and thymic progenitors, were the source of high day-60 TCRbeta diversity in some patients.

Researchers prepared the TCRbeta library using unique molecular identifiers, the study reports. TCRdb fed the PCR reads into MiXCR, producing one record per CDR3 protein. This sample has a few hundred thousand distinct CDR3 sequences, with 10% to 15% found just once. This sequence was found in a male patient younger than 18 who had a stem cell transplant for acute myeloid leukemia, so the T cells may come from the graft donor. The material sequenced was PBMCs, mostly from graft donor cells, taken 360 days after TCRalphabeta/CD19-depleted stem cell transplant.

As DNA, the CDR3 is TGTGCCAGCAGCTTACGGGGACTAGCGGGAGATTCCTACAATGAGCAGTTCTTC. This sequence encodes CASSLRGLAGDSYNEQFF. This rearrangement joins TRBV11-2 to TRBJ2-1; 14 bases match TRBD2. In germline, CDR1 is SGHAT, CDR2 FQNNGV. V shed 2 bases and J 1 base; nucleotides not matched to a gene: 4. The CDR3 extends over 18 amino acids.